The sequence of this T cell receptor (beta chain) was determined in a study of T cells in localized non-small cell lung cancer. Germline CDR1 is SGHNT and CDR2 is YENEEA. The CDR3 is made up of 16 amino acids. V shed 5 bases and J shed 0 bases, with 14 bases lying between them. Atypia-free lung next to the tumor was sampled at least 2 cm from its margin. Study-wide findings and caveats: Maximal T cell clonality occurred in uninvolved adjacent lung, with tumor ranking below it. Median detection of top 100 tumor clones in adjacent lung was roughly 61 clones. Sequencing covered just one tumor region, so heterogeneity cannot be ruled out.

This clone was counted between two and nine times. The antigen remains undetermined. Profiled with immunoSEQ multiplex PCR; TCRdb holds only in-frame clones, not every one. The sample carries 2,000 or so clones, around 27% recorded once. This sample comprised normal lung tissue next to the tumor, obtained before any cancer treatment. The sequence came from a female donor over 55 with stage I lung adenocarcinoma. The chain employs TRBV11-3 and TRBJ1-3; no firm D call. The DNA of the CDR3 is TGTGCCAGCAGCCAAGTTGCGGCTACCTCTGGAAACACCATATATTTT. It encodes CASSQVAATSGNTIYF.